The 17 T cell receptor beta chains below were found in one sample sequenced in a study of CXCR3-negative and CXCR3-positive naive CD8 T cells. Libraries were UMI-labeled 5' RACE TRB cDNA. One entry per CDR3 protein, without DNA, is what TCRdb gives after re-calling the 5' RACE reads. This repertoire includes about 57,000 distinct CDR3 sequences. The sequenced sample consisted of memory CD8+ T cells from blood. The source of these receptors is a human donor in good health. Some clones in this sample may be carry-over from other donors' samples.

J is TRBJ2-2 and V is TRBV29-1; TCRdb reports TRBD2, a call that lacks DNA to check it against. The V gene's germline CDR1 is SQVTM and CDR2 ANQGSEA. This CDR3 has 14 residues. The CDR3 loop is CSVLSGGGTGELFF.

This chain joins TRBV13 and TRBJ1-4. Germline V gene sequence: CDR1 PRHDT, CDR2 FYEKMQ (reference sequence). The CDR3 is made up of 14 amino acids. This CDR3 is CASSRRDQSEKLFF.

This rearrangement joins TRBV15 to TRBJ2-6; the TCRdb call, TRBD1, lacks DNA for checking. CDR1 is LNHNV, CDR2 YYDKDF, per germline (reference sequence). CDR3 length: 16 amino acids. The CDR3 protein is CATSRDRDSGANVLTF.

The rearrangement links TRBV6-2 or TRBV6-3 to TRBJ2-7; TCRdb lists TRBD2, though no DNA is available to test this call. Germline CDR1 and CDR2: MNHEY and SVGEGT. The CDR3 is made up of 14 amino acids. The CDR3 sequence: CASSSGDSSYEQYF.

The chain employs TRBV3-1 and TRBJ2-3; the TCRdb D gene call, TRBD2, has no DNA to confirm it. This CDR3 comprises 16 residues. Germline loops: CDR1 LGHDT, CDR2 YNNKEL (reference sequence). The CDR3 region is CASSQERLAGTDTQYF.

The rearrangement uses TRBV20-1 and TRBJ1-1; TCRdb returns TRBD1, unconfirmable since there is no DNA. In germline, CDR1 is DFQATT, CDR2 SNEGSKA (reference sequence). The CDR3 totals 14 residues. The CDR3 here is CSASPPDRNTEAFF.

The chain combines TRBV29-1 with TRBJ1-2. The CDR3 contains 14 residues. The germline V gene has CDR1 SQVTM and CDR2 ANQGSEA. This CDR3 reads CSVEDPQANYGYTF. The full variable domain, completed using reference TRBV29-1 and TRBJ1-2, is SAVISQKPSRDICQRGTSLTIQCQVDSQVTMMFWYRQQPGQSLTLIATANQGSEATYESGFVIDKFPISRPNLTFSTLTVSNMSPEDSSIYLCSVEDPQANYGYTFGSGTRLTVV.

The V call is TRBV29-1, the J call TRBJ1-3; TCRdb calls TRBD1, which cannot be checked without DNA. This CDR3 spans 16 amino acids. Germline V gene sequence: CDR1 SQVTM, CDR2 ANQGSEA. The CDR3 loop reads CSVRTDKRASGNTIYF.

V usage is TRBV6-4 and J usage is TRBJ2-3; absent DNA, TCRdb's TRBD2 call cannot be checked. The CDR3 runs to 16 residues. Germline CDR1 reads MRHNA; CDR2 reads SNTAGT. The CDR3 loop is CASSEDGGASTDTQYF.

The V gene is TRBV9, the J gene TRBJ2-6. The CDR3 extends over 14 amino acids. CDR1 is SGDLS and CDR2 is YYNGEE in the germline V gene. CDR3 residues: CASSVDSGANVLTF.

The rearrangement links TRBV29-1 to TRBJ2-1; TCRdb's D gene call, TRBD1, goes unchecked for lack of DNA. CDR3 length equals 15 residues. From germline, CDR1 is SQVTM and CDR2 ANQGSEA. The CDR3 sequence: CSVELGDTFDNEQFF.

The chain uses TRBV12-3 or TRBV12-4 and TRBJ2-1; without DNA, the TCRdb call of TRBD2 cannot be checked. The CDR3 is 19 residues long. This CDR3 is CASSFRTSGGLLTYNEQFF.

The V gene is TRBV6-5, the J gene TRBJ2-5. The length of the CDR3 is 13 residues. CDR1 MNHEY and CDR2 SVGAGI come from the germline V gene. Here the CDR3 reads CASSLQYQETQYF.

The chain combines TRBV9 with TRBJ1-2; the TCRdb D gene call, TRBD1, has no DNA to confirm it. Germline V gene sequence: CDR1 SGDLS, CDR2 YYNGEE. This CDR3 spans 15 amino acids. CDR3 protein: CASSVPGQGARGYTF.

The chain carries TRBV15 and TRBJ2-3. CDR1 and CDR2 (germline): LNHNV, YYDKDF (reference sequence). The CDR3 is 12 residues long. The CDR3 protein is CATSYGKDTQYF.

This chain uses TRBV6-1 with TRBJ2-2. This CDR3 has 16 amino acids. Germline CDR1 MNHNS, CDR2 SASEGT. CDR3 protein: CASSEEERTNTGELFF.

V gene TRBV7-9 combines with J gene TRBJ1-1. Per germline, CDR1 SEHNR and CDR2 FQNEAQ (reference sequence). The CDR3 covers 13 residues. CDR3 sequence reads: CASSLATGTEAFF.